This T cell receptor (beta chain) was sequenced during a study of T cells in women clearing cervical HPV infection. Here immunoSEQ multiplex PCR was the method, and the copy in TCRdb shows in-frame clones only, minus some. The sample totals 20,000 to 25,000 clones; its top ten clones hold 6.5% to 8.5%. Sequencing was done on a sample of blood buffy coat. The source is a woman between 18 and 75 years old with a cervical HPV16 infection that either progressed to CIN3+ or cleared (not recorded which).

The sequenced CDR3 bases are TGTGCCAGCAGTTCAGGGACTGCTGGAAACACC. Protein sequence: CASSSGTAGNT. The full CDR3 is CASSSGTAGNTIYF. J is TRBJ1-3 and V is TRBV12-3 or TRBV12-4; the D gene is possibly TRBD1 (5 bases). Read coverage stops 3 residues before the CDR3 terminus; the germline J gene supplies the remainder. The V end was cut by 4 bases, the J end by 2 bases, with 9 bases between. CDR3 length equals 14 residues.